What follows describes a single TCR beta chain. The antigen it binds to is not known. Base qualities were left out, and no much larger clone turns up one base away. The trial excluded patients who had a history of autoimmune disease or were on systemic immunosuppression. Peripheral blood for TCR sequencing was collected from all dose cohorts at baseline, on cycle 4 day 1, and on cycle 7 day 1. Samples came from an open-label, multicenter, first-in-human phase I dose-escalation trial of ivuxolimab. The trial enrolled adults with locally advanced or metastatic head and neck squamous cell, hepatocellular, melanoma or renal cell carcinoma. CD4+ and CD8+ T cells were sorted separately from peripheral blood before TCR sequencing. These data come from a study of OX40 agonist ivuxolimab in advanced cancers. Broadly, across the study: Ivuxolimab was a fully human IgG2 agonistic monoclonal antibody targeting the costimulatory receptor OX40 (CD134). Intravenous ivuxolimab was administered to patients every 2 weeks at six dose levels: 0.01, 0.1, 0.3, 1.5, 3 and 10 mg/kg. Among the roughly 54 dose-escalation patients, around 19 had hepatocellular carcinoma, roughly 15 melanoma, 9 renal cell carcinoma and 9 head and neck cancer. The dose-escalation cohort was 80% to 90% male with a mean age of about 54 years, ranging from about 23 to 85. Patients were allowed to have had prior anti-PD-1, anti-PD-L1 or anti-CTLA-4 therapy, and around two fifths of the dose-escalation patients had been treated with checkpoint inhibitors. Three dose-escalation patients achieved partial responses, one with hepatocellular carcinoma and two with cutaneous melanoma. Peripheral TCRbeta sequencing aimed to test whether ivuxolimab altered TCR sequence diversity and caused clonal T-cell expansion. The monotherapy dose-escalation portion (N of about 50 patients) of the phase I ivuxolimab trial is reported in the paper. Paper-wide results and their limitations: The antigen specificity of the peripheral T cells that underwent clonal expansion was not determined. Clonal expansion of both CD4+ and CD8+ blood T cells was observed from baseline to week 6 at doses 0.1 to 3.0 mg/kg. Low levels of normalized T-cell clonal expansion were also seen in some patients who did not respond. After ivuxolimab, expanded clones were on average more numerous among CD8+ T cells than among CD4+ T cells. In partial responders in the 0.1-3.0 mg/kg groups, normalized peripheral clonal expansion was found to be among the lowest, especially among CD8+ T cells.

Via the germline V gene, CDR1 is LGHNA and CDR2 YSLEER. For this chain, trimming is 2 bases at the V end and 3 bases at the J end, and the number of junction bases without a gene match is 14. From the cysteine through the phenylalanine, the CDR3 covers 18 amino acids. This entry keeps only the CDR3 DNA: 54 bases, framed from base 1. Genomic DNA was isolated from the sorted cells so that the TCRbeta CDR3 region could be sequenced. The immunoSEQ Assay was used for sequencing of TCRbeta CDR3 regions. As stored in TCRdb, this immuneACCESS dataset retains in-frame rearrangements with V and J assigned. A fraction of the clones does not appear; measured against another copy, unresolved V genes explain less than half of the discrepancy, and the remainder lacks a known reason. This sample has roughly 100,000 clones in its table, and approximately 93% of those were observed once. The top ten clonotypes cover about 0.27% of the sample.

The starting material was CD4+ or CD8+ T cells sorted from blood, obtained in a trial of the OX40 agonist ivuxolimab. This chain is built from TRBV4-3 and TRBJ2-3; a stretch of 7 junction bases matches TRBD2. The clonotype originates from an adult with an advanced solid tumor such as melanoma, head and neck, liver or kidney cancer. The nucleotide sequence reads TGCGCCAGCAGCCAAAGGGGTAGGGCTAGCGGACTTACAGATACGCAGTATTTT. It is translated as CASSQRGRASGLTDTQYF.